This T cell receptor beta chain was documented in a study of T cell responses to AZD1222 COVID-19 vaccine. Overall study context: Researchers grouped second doses given at about 4 or about 12 weeks into one pool. Study outcomes and limitations: With two AZD1222 doses given, Spike-specific TCR breadth and depth both rose.

Sequencing used immunoSEQ multiplex PCR; TCRdb keeps in-frame clones, though not all of them. The sample has around 180,000 clones; around 89% are singletons. The CDR3 sequence is 14 residues long. CDR1 is SGHTA, CDR2 FQGTGA, per germline. Between the trimmed V and J ends, which lost 0 bases and 9 bases, there was a span of 12 bases. Turning to this clone: Its specificity is unknown.

The receptor's source is an adult in good health. The sequencing here drew on peripheral blood, taken on day 0 of AZD1222 vaccination. The chain employs TRBV7-3 and TRBJ2-1, with a weak D call TRBD2 (5 bases). This chain's CDR3 is CASSLTPTGSEQFF. CDR3 nucleotide sequence: TGTGCCAGCAGCTTAACACCTACGGGGTCTGAGCAGTTCTTC.